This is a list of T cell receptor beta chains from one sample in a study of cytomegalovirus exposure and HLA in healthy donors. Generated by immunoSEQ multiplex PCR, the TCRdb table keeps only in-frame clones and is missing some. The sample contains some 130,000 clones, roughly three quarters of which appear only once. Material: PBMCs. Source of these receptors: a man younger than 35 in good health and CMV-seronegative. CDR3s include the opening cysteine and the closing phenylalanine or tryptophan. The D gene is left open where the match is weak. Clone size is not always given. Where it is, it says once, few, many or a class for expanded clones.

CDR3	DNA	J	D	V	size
CASSNMNTEAFF	TGTGCCAGCAGTAACATGAACACTGAAGCTTTCTTT	TRBJ1-1	.	TRBV6-6	.
CASSVQSGLGWGFF	TGTGCCAGCAGCGTCCAATCGGGACTAGGCTGGGGGTTCTTC	TRBJ2-1	TRBD2	TRBV7-8	.
CASSIGDSTGQYF	TGTGCCAGCAGTATTGGGGACAGCACGGGGCAGTACTTC	TRBJ2-7	TRBD1	TRBV27	.
CASSLTATNEKLFF	TGTGCCAGCAGCTTGACAGCAACTAATGAAAAACTGTTTTTT	TRBJ1-4	.	TRBV9	.
CASSFGPGETQYF	TGTGCCAGCAGCTTTGGTCCCGGGGAGACCCAGTACTTC	TRBJ2-5	.	TRBV7-3	.
CASSYSREYNEQFF	TGTGCCAGCAGTTACTCGAGGGAGTACAATGAGCAGTTCTTC	TRBJ2-1	.	TRBV6-5	few
CASSSQGQDTEAFF	TGCGCCAGCAGCTCCCAGGGACAGGACACTGAAGCTTTCTTT	TRBJ1-1	TRBD1	TRBV5-1	once
CSVEIGGATQYF	TGCAGCGTTGAAATCGGCGGGGCTACGCAGTATTTT	TRBJ2-3	.	TRBV29-1	.
CASKADRDNNEQFF	TGTGCCAGCAAGGCGGACAGGGATAACAATGAGCAGTTCTTC	TRBJ2-1	TRBD1	TRBV6-4	.
CASSPQPQGAGRAFF	TGCGCCAGCAGCCCTCAGCCCCAGGGGGCTGGTCGAGCTTTCTTT	TRBJ1-1	TRBD1	TRBV5-1	.
CASSPAGRTFTEAFF	TGTGCCAGCTCACCAGCGGGCAGAACCTTCACTGAAGCTTTCTTT	TRBJ1-1	.	TRBV18	.
CASSQSGGAGYTF	TGCGCCAGCAGCCAATCGGGGGGCGCGGGCTACACCTTC	TRBJ1-2	.	TRBV4-1	.
CASSQEGGDSPLHF	TGCGCCAGCAGCCAAGAAGGGGGCGATTCACCCCTCCACTTT	TRBJ1-6	TRBD1	TRBV4-1	.
CASSLREDRAEAFF	TGTGCCAGCAGCTTAAGGGAGGACAGGGCCGAAGCTTTCTTT	TRBJ1-1	TRBD1	TRBV11-2	.
CASSSPGQGAYEQYF	TGTGCCAGCAGCTCTCCCGGACAGGGAGCCTACGAGCAGTACTTC	TRBJ2-7	TRBD1	TRBV7-8	.
CASRPQGTGELFF	TGTGCCAGCAGACCTCAGGGGACCGGGGAGCTGTTTTTT	TRBJ2-2	.	TRBV25-1	.
CASSYSAGQEKLFF	TGTGCCAGCAGTTACTCGGCAGGGCAGGAAAAACTGTTTTTT	TRBJ1-4	.	TRBV6-5	once
CASSLGTVKNTEAFF	TGTGCCAGCAGCCTGGGGACAGTTAAGAACACTGAAGCTTTCTTT	TRBJ1-1	TRBD1	TRBV5-8	.
CASLSGNTEAFF	TGTGCCAGCCTTTCGGGTAACACTGAAGCTTTCTTT	TRBJ1-1	.	TRBV11-2	.
CASSSGTGAITELIEQYF	TGTGCCAGCAGCTCCGGGACAGGGGCGATTACGGAATTGATCGAGCAGTACTTC	TRBJ2-7	TRBD1	TRBV5-6	.
CASGETSGGETQYF	TGCGCCAGCGGTGAGACTAGCGGGGGAGAGACCCAGTACTTC	TRBJ2-5	TRBD2	TRBV5-1	.
CASSTEGQLESAFF	TGTGCCAGTAGTACTGAGGGACAGCTGGAGAGCGCTTTCTTT	TRBJ1-1	TRBD1	TRBV19	.
CASSPGQGYNEQFF	TGTGCCAGCAGTCCGGGACAGGGGTACAATGAGCAGTTCTTC	TRBJ2-1	TRBD1	TRBV2	.
CASSLGQGLWANVLTF	TGTGCCAGCAGCTTGGGGCAGGGTCTCTGGGCCAACGTCCTGACTTTC	TRBJ2-6	.	TRBV5-4	.
CACRGTARGSPLHF	TGTGCCTGTCGCGGGACCGCCCGGGGGTCACCCCTCCACTTT	TRBJ1-6	.	TRBV6-5	.
CAIALGLRETQYF	TGTGCCATAGCGCTTGGACTGCGAGAGACCCAGTACTTC	TRBJ2-5	.	TRBV6-5	few
CASSPRAGSNTGELFF	TGTGCCAGCAGCCCCCGGGCAGGGTCGAACACCGGGGAGCTGTTTTTT	TRBJ2-2	.	TRBV7-6	.
CASSFSGETQYF	TGTGCCAGCAGCTTCTCCGGAGAGACCCAGTACTTC	TRBJ2-5	.	TRBV7-8	.
CASRRGTEAFF	TGTGCCAGCAGACGGGGGACTGAAGCTTTCTTT	TRBJ1-1	.	TRBV6-5	few
CASSLQGRRGEQYF	TGTGCCAGCAGCTTACAGGGAAGAAGGGGCGAGCAGTACTTC	TRBJ2-7	.	TRBV7-2	.
CASSQEQGASNQPQHF	TGTGCCAGCAGCCAAGAGCAGGGGGCTAGCAATCAGCCCCAGCATTTT	TRBJ1-5	TRBD1	TRBV4-2	.
CASIGGDRGANSYEQYF	TGTGCCAGCATCGGGGGGGACAGGGGTGCAAACTCCTACGAGCAGTACTTC	TRBJ2-7	TRBD1	TRBV7-9	.
CASSGGRGGFTDTQYF	TGTGCCAGCAGTGGTGGGCGGGGGGGCTTCACAGATACGCAGTATTTT	TRBJ2-3	TRBD2	TRBV2	.
CSVEDESGGGLEQYF	TGCAGCGTTGAAGATGAATCGGGAGGAGGCCTCGAGCAGTACTTC	TRBJ2-7	TRBD2	TRBV29-1	.
CASSESAGEGNTIYF	TGTGCCAGCAGTGAATCGGCCGGAGAGGGAAACACCATATATTTT	TRBJ1-3	.	TRBV6-4	few
CASSLLGGEYEQYF	TGTGCCAGCAGCTTATTAGGGGGCGAATACGAGCAGTACTTC	TRBJ2-7	TRBD1	TRBV7-9	.
CASSPYSNQPQHF	TGTGCCAGTAGTCCCTATAGCAATCAGCCCCAGCATTTT	TRBJ1-5	.	TRBV19	.
CSVGSEVGQGPQPQHF	TGCAGCGTTGGTAGCGAGGTTGGACAGGGGCCTCAGCCCCAGCATTTT	TRBJ1-5	TRBD1	TRBV29-1	few
CASRLTGGNQPQHF	TGTGCCAGCAGACTAACAGGGGGCAATCAGCCCCAGCATTTT	TRBJ1-5	TRBD1	TRBV27	.
CASRVMGASETQYF	TGTGCCAGCAGGGTCATGGGGGCGTCGGAGACCCAGTACTTC	TRBJ2-5	.	TRBV6-5	.
CASSLGQGYGYTF	TGTGCCAGCAGCTTAGGTCAGGGCTATGGCTACACCTTC	TRBJ1-2	.	TRBV7-3	.
CATAKDRGSMYEQYF	TGTGCCACCGCCAAGGACAGGGGTTCTATGTACGAGCAGTACTTC	TRBJ2-7	TRBD1	TRBV2	few
CASTYPQGALDGNTIYF	TGTGCCAGCACCTACCCTCAGGGGGCTTTGGATGGAAACACCATATATTTT	TRBJ1-3	TRBD1	TRBV7-9	once
CASSSSQTLEAFF	TGTGCCAGCAGCTCTTCTCAAACATTAGAAGCTTTCTTT	TRBJ1-1	.	TRBV7-2	.
CASSLSPGGAETQYF	TGCGCCAGCAGCTTGTCGCCAGGGGGAGCGGAGACCCAGTACTTC	TRBJ2-5	TRBD1	TRBV5-1	.
CASTLQGLQETQYF	TGTGCCAGCACCCTCCAGGGCCTCCAAGAGACCCAGTACTTC	TRBJ2-5	.	TRBV7-8	.
CASSPGGGPNGYTF	TGTGCCAGCTCTCCCGGGGGAGGGCCAAATGGCTACACCTTC	TRBJ1-2	.	TRBV18	.
CASSYRQGEETQYF	TGTGCCAGCAGTTACCGACAGGGGGAAGAGACCCAGTACTTC	TRBJ2-5	TRBD1	TRBV6-5	.
CASSQVTGGDEQFF	TGCGCCAGCAGCCAGGTAACAGGGGGCGATGAGCAGTTCTTC	TRBJ2-1	TRBD1	TRBV4-1	.
CASSKGHTNTGELFF	TGTGCCAGCAGCAAAGGGCACACCAACACCGGGGAGCTGTTTTTT	TRBJ2-2	.	TRBV21-1	.
CASSAGTGNYGYTF	TGTGCCAGCAGTGCCGGGACAGGGAACTATGGCTACACCTTC	TRBJ1-2	TRBD1	TRBV6-1	.
CASSYGETQYF	TGTGCCAGCAGTTACGGGGAGACCCAGTACTTC	TRBJ2-5	.	TRBV2	.
CASSLDDSAEAFF	TGTGCCAGCAGCTTAGATGACAGCGCTGAAGCTTTCTTT	TRBJ1-1	.	TRBV11-3	few